Described below is a single T cell receptor (beta chain) sequence and its context. What it binds is not known. These data originate in a study of tumor-infiltrating lymphocytes in primary liver carcinoma. Study-level results: Less overlap was seen in tumor-adjacent and tumor-blood pairs than in tumor region pairs.

Starting material for RNA and DNA co-extraction consisted of roughly 20-34 mg of unsorted bulk tissue. CDR1 is MNHNY, CDR2 SVGAGI, per germline (reference sequence). CDR3 length: 15 residues. The ends were cut back, 7 bases at V and 5 bases at J, with 21 bases in the middle. Starting from 500 ng of total RNA, TCR beta cDNA was produced with a primer in the constant region. Modified slightly, ARM-PCR produced TCR beta libraries over three nested multiplex PCR rounds. It was with TRBV1-TRBV30 forward primers and a C-beta reverse primer that the first two PCR rounds were run, at about 10 cycles each. Each CDR3 protein gets one entry after TCRdb re-called the multiplex PCR reads with MiXCR. Of about 64,000 distinct CDR3 sequences detected, around 64% appear once; the ten largest clones hold 30% to 40%.

Sequencing used liver tumor tissue from sampling region 4. Documented subset: tumor region T4, right-lateral pole. The rearrangement uses TRBV6-6 and TRBJ2-7; D possibly corresponds to TRBD2 (5 bases). This sequence was found in a man aged 35 to 55 with primary liver carcinoma and hepatitis B virus infection. Here the CDR3 reads CASTHDTYGNNEQYF. Here the CDR3 DNA reads TGTGCCAGCACTCATGACACCTACGGGAACAACGAGCAGTACTTC.